Judged by abundance, the clone carrying this TCR beta chain is medium-sized. Each CDR3 protein is one row after TCRdb ran MiXCR on the PCR reads. This sample carries roughly 15,000 distinct CDR3 sequences, around 48% of them seen once, and the ten largest clones take around 20%. This record belongs to a study of tumor-infiltrating lymphocytes in oesophageal squamous cell carcinoma. V was shortened by 4 bases and J by 1 base, with 10 bases between the two germline ends. Germline lookup yields CDR1 MDHEN and CDR2 SYDVKM. This CDR3 is 14 amino acids long. Sequencing input: esophageal tumor tissue. This sequence joins TRBV28 and TRBJ2-5; possible D gene TRBD1, 6 bases. This sequence originates from a male donor with esophageal squamous cell carcinoma. In DNA, the CDR3 is TGTGCCAGCAGTTCTGGACAGTTCCAAGAGACCCAGTACTTC. It specifies CASSSGQFQETQYF.